A selection of T cell receptor beta chains follows, all from one sample in a study of T cell responses to AZD1222 COVID-19 vaccine. Produced via immunoSEQ multiplex PCR; TCRdb's table is partial and in-frame only. The data show 150,000 to 200,000 clones, with less than 95% seen just once and about 0.6% held by the top ten. The input for sequencing was peripheral blood, taken on day 0 of AZD1222 vaccination. The source is an adult in good health. Each CDR3 is given with its conserved first and last residue. Fields, in order: V gene, J gene, clone size, D gene, CDR3 DNA, CDR3 protein. A D gene is named only where the DNA matches it firmly. The listing skips clone size in some rows; elsewhere it reads once, few, many or a size class.

v_call: TRBV6-5; j_call: TRBJ1-2; clone_size: -; d_call: TRBD1; cdr3_nt: TGTGCCAGCAGTCTGGACAGGGAAGCGTCTGGCTACACCTTC; cdr3_aa: CASSLDREASGYTF
v_call: TRBV5-4; j_call: TRBJ2-5; clone_size: -; d_call: TRBD1; cdr3_nt: TGTGCCAGCAGCACCCGGGACAGGGTACAAGAGACCCAGTACTTC; cdr3_aa: CASSTRDRVQETQYF
v_call: TRBV27; j_call: TRBJ2-1; clone_size: -; d_call: -; cdr3_nt: TGTGCCAGCAGCTGGGCTACTAGCTTACCTAGGCTTTACAATGAGCAGTTCTTC; cdr3_aa: CASSWATSLPRLYNEQFF
v_call: TRBV9; j_call: TRBJ1-2; clone_size: -; d_call: -; cdr3_nt: TGTGCCAGCAGCGTCGGGGCAAACTATGGCTACACCTTC; cdr3_aa: CASSVGANYGYTF
v_call: TRBV3-1/TRBV3-2; j_call: TRBJ2-7; clone_size: -; d_call: TRBD2; cdr3_nt: TGTGCCAGCAGCCCTCGGACTAGCGGACTCTACGAGCAGTACTTC; cdr3_aa: CASSPRTSGLYEQYF
v_call: TRBV27; j_call: TRBJ1-1; clone_size: -; d_call: -; cdr3_nt: TGTGCCAGCAGTTTTGGTAGGGCCACTGAAGCTTTCTTT; cdr3_aa: CASSFGRATEAFF
v_call: TRBV4-2; j_call: TRBJ2-1; clone_size: -; d_call: TRBD2; cdr3_nt: TGTGCCAGCAGCCAAGATAATCTAGCGGGGCCCTCCGAGCAGTTCTTC; cdr3_aa: CASSQDNLAGPSEQFF
v_call: TRBV4-1; j_call: TRBJ1-5; clone_size: -; d_call: TRBD1; cdr3_nt: TGCGCCAGCAGCCAAGAGGGGGGAGACAGGGCGTTCTCGGCCCAGCATTTT; cdr3_aa: CASSQEGGDRAFSAQHF
v_call: TRBV30; j_call: TRBJ1-6; clone_size: -; d_call: -; cdr3_nt: TGTGCCTGGAGTGTAGGTCAGGAAGGCTCACCCCTCCACTTT; cdr3_aa: CAWSVGQEGSPLHF
v_call: TRBV28; j_call: TRBJ1-2; clone_size: -; d_call: TRBD1; cdr3_nt: TGTGCCAGCACCACCGGGACAGGCGTAAACTATGGCTACACCTTC; cdr3_aa: CASTTGTGVNYGYTF
v_call: TRBV19; j_call: TRBJ1-5; clone_size: few; d_call: TRBD1; cdr3_nt: TGTGCCAGTAGTATTGGGGACAGGGTAGTAAGTCAGCCCCAGCATTTT; cdr3_aa: CASSIGDRVVSQPQHF
v_call: TRBV28; j_call: TRBJ2-3; clone_size: once; d_call: -; cdr3_nt: TGTGCCAGCCTGTACGTAGATACGCAGTATTTT; cdr3_aa: CASLYVDTQYF
v_call: TRBV28; j_call: TRBJ1-2; clone_size: few; d_call: TRBD1; cdr3_nt: TGTGCCAGCATCGGTTCTGACAGGGGCATAAGCTACACCTTC; cdr3_aa: CASIGSDRGISYTF
v_call: TRBV4-1; j_call: TRBJ1-5; clone_size: -; d_call: TRBD1; cdr3_nt: TGCGCCAGCAGCCAGAGACAGGGGGCGAATAGCAATCAGCCCCAGCATTTT; cdr3_aa: CASSQRQGANSNQPQHF
v_call: TRBV9; j_call: TRBJ1-2; clone_size: -; d_call: -; cdr3_nt: TGTGCCAGCAGCGGAAAAGATTGGAGGGGCTACACCTTC; cdr3_aa: CASSGKDWRGYTF
v_call: TRBV28; j_call: TRBJ1-1; clone_size: -; d_call: -; cdr3_nt: TGTGCCAGCAGTGCCATTGGGGGCGGTGCAACTGAAGCTTTCTTT; cdr3_aa: CASSAIGGGATEAFF
v_call: TRBV12-3/TRBV12-4; j_call: TRBJ1-4; clone_size: -; d_call: -; cdr3_nt: TGTGCCAGCAAGGGTTCGGAAAAACTGTTTTTT; cdr3_aa: CASKGSEKLFF
v_call: TRBV11-2; j_call: TRBJ2-7; clone_size: -; d_call: TRBD2; cdr3_nt: TGTGCCAGCAGCTTAGATCAATCAGGACTAGCGGGAGCTCGTGAGCAGTACTTC; cdr3_aa: CASSLDQSGLAGAREQYF
v_call: TRBV19; j_call: TRBJ1-1; clone_size: -; d_call: -; cdr3_nt: TGTGCCAGTAGTAGGGGGGGCCTTGGACGGAACACTGAAGCTTTCTTT; cdr3_aa: CASSRGGLGRNTEAFF
v_call: TRBV21-1; j_call: TRBJ1-5; clone_size: -; d_call: -; cdr3_nt: TGTGCCAGCAGCTTATGCAATCAGCCCCAGCATTTT; cdr3_aa: CASSLCNQPQHF
v_call: TRBV5-8; j_call: TRBJ1-4; clone_size: -; d_call: -; cdr3_nt: TGTGCCAGCAGTCAACCGATTTATGGAGAGGAACTGTTTTTT; cdr3_aa: CASSQPIYGEELFF
v_call: TRBV14; j_call: TRBJ2-1; clone_size: -; d_call: -; cdr3_nt: TGTGCCAGCAGCCAAGACCTCGGCTTTTGGTCCTACAATGAGCAGTTCTTC; cdr3_aa: CASSQDLGFWSYNEQFF
v_call: TRBV7-9; j_call: TRBJ1-1; clone_size: -; d_call: -; cdr3_nt: TGTGCCAGCAGCTTAGGTCTCCCTCTGAACACTGAAGCTTTCTTT; cdr3_aa: CASSLGLPLNTEAFF
v_call: TRBV10-3; j_call: TRBJ1-1; clone_size: -; d_call: -; cdr3_nt: TGTGCCATCAGTGACAGAGGAAATGAGGACACTGAAGCTTTCTTT; cdr3_aa: CAISDRGNEDTEAFF
v_call: TRBV28; j_call: TRBJ1-2; clone_size: -; d_call: -; cdr3_nt: TGTGCCAGCACCATTGATCCAAACTATGGCTACACCTTC; cdr3_aa: CASTIDPNYGYTF
v_call: TRBV30; j_call: TRBJ1-6; clone_size: once; d_call: -; cdr3_nt: TGTGCCCAGTCCGGGACCCGGAATTCACCCCTCCACTTT; cdr3_aa: CAQSGTRNSPLHF
v_call: TRBV2; j_call: TRBJ1-2; clone_size: -; d_call: -; cdr3_nt: TGTGCCAGCAGTGAGGGTTCCGACGGCTACACCTTC; cdr3_aa: CASSEGSDGYTF
v_call: TRBV18; j_call: TRBJ1-6; clone_size: once; d_call: -; cdr3_nt: TGTGCCAGCTCGCTAGGGGGAGATTCACCCCTCCACTTT; cdr3_aa: CASSLGGDSPLHF
v_call: TRBV9; j_call: TRBJ2-1; clone_size: -; d_call: -; cdr3_nt: TGTGCCAGCAGCGGCCGGGTCGCCGCTGACAATGAGCAGTTCTTC; cdr3_aa: CASSGRVAADNEQFF
v_call: TRBV6-5; j_call: TRBJ2-7; clone_size: -; d_call: TRBD1; cdr3_nt: TGTGCCAGCAGTTCGACGGGACAGTTAAACTACGAGCAGTACTTC; cdr3_aa: CASSSTGQLNYEQYF
v_call: TRBV2; j_call: TRBJ1-5; clone_size: -; d_call: -; cdr3_nt: TGTGCCAGCAGTGTTCTGGGGCAGCCCCAGCATTTT; cdr3_aa: CASSVLGQPQHF
v_call: TRBV27; j_call: TRBJ1-4; clone_size: -; d_call: TRBD1; cdr3_nt: TGTGCCAGCAGGGGCAGGGGGCGAGATGAAAAACTGTTTTTT; cdr3_aa: CASRGRGRDEKLFF
v_call: TRBV5-8; j_call: TRBJ1-2; clone_size: -; d_call: -; cdr3_nt: TGTGCCAGCAGCTTGGGGGTCCGTAGTACTTTCTATGGCTACACCTTC; cdr3_aa: CASSLGVRSTFYGYTF
v_call: TRBV15; j_call: TRBJ2-5; clone_size: -; d_call: -; cdr3_nt: TGTGCCACCAGCAGATATTGGGATGGCCAAGAGACCCAGTACTTC; cdr3_aa: CATSRYWDGQETQYF
v_call: TRBV2; j_call: TRBJ2-3; clone_size: -; d_call: -; cdr3_nt: TGTGCCAGCAGTGCGCGCACTTACACAGATACGCAGTATTTT; cdr3_aa: CASSARTYTDTQYF
v_call: TRBV10-3; j_call: TRBJ1-6; clone_size: -; d_call: -; cdr3_nt: TGTGCCACTTTTCCGGGACAAAGCTCCTATAATTCACCCCTCCACTTT; cdr3_aa: CATFPGQSSYNSPLHF
v_call: TRBV13; j_call: TRBJ2-5; clone_size: -; d_call: TRBD2; cdr3_nt: TGTGCCAGCAGTACCGTGGAGGGAGGGCCGGGGACCCAGTACTTC; cdr3_aa: CASSTVEGGPGTQYF
v_call: TRBV6-1; j_call: TRBJ2-6; clone_size: -; d_call: -; cdr3_nt: TGTGCCAGCAGTGAAGAACCACGCCTGACTTTC; cdr3_aa: CASSEEPRLTF
v_call: TRBV11-2; j_call: TRBJ1-2; clone_size: -; d_call: TRBD1; cdr3_nt: TGTGCCAGCAGCCTCGGGACAGGGGGCCAGTATGGCTACACCTTC; cdr3_aa: CASSLGTGGQYGYTF
v_call: TRBV10-3; j_call: TRBJ1-1; clone_size: -; d_call: TRBD1; cdr3_nt: TGTGCCATCAGTGAGTCCCGGGACAGGCGTGAAGCTTTCTTT; cdr3_aa: CAISESRDRREAFF
v_call: TRBV13; j_call: TRBJ2-7; clone_size: few; d_call: -; cdr3_nt: TGTGCCAGCACCAGGGCTGAGGGCCAGAGGTCCCACGAGCAGTACTTC; cdr3_aa: CASTRAEGQRSHEQYF
v_call: TRBV9; j_call: TRBJ2-3; clone_size: once; d_call: -; cdr3_nt: TGTGCCAGCAGCGTAGTCTGGGGCACAGATACGCAGTATTTT; cdr3_aa: CASSVVWGTDTQYF
v_call: TRBV27; j_call: TRBJ1-6; clone_size: -; d_call: -; cdr3_nt: TGTGCCAGCAGTTTAATGGATCCCGGGGCATCACCCCTCCACTTT; cdr3_aa: CASSLMDPGASPLHF
v_call: TRBV24-1; j_call: TRBJ2-5; clone_size: -; d_call: -; cdr3_nt: TGTGCCACCAGTGATTTGGCGGGCCTACAAGAGACCCAGTACTTC; cdr3_aa: CATSDLAGLQETQYF
v_call: TRBV5-5; j_call: TRBJ1-2; clone_size: -; d_call: -; cdr3_nt: TGTGCCAGCAGCCCCCAGTGGGGCTATGGCTACACCTTC; cdr3_aa: CASSPQWGYGYTF
v_call: TRBV5-1; j_call: TRBJ1-3; clone_size: -; d_call: -; cdr3_nt: TGCGCCAGCAGCTTACTCGACGGCGGCTCTGGAAACACCATATATTTT; cdr3_aa: CASSLLDGGSGNTIYF
v_call: TRBV4-1; j_call: TRBJ2-1; clone_size: -; d_call: TRBD1; cdr3_nt: TGCGCCAGCAGCCAAGGGGTGCGGGACAGGGTTAGCAATGAGCAGTTCTTC; cdr3_aa: CASSQGVRDRVSNEQFF
v_call: TRBV5-1; j_call: TRBJ2-1; clone_size: -; d_call: -; cdr3_nt: TGCGCCAGCAGCCTCGAGGGCCTCTCCTACAATGAGCAGTTCTTC; cdr3_aa: CASSLEGLSYNEQFF
v_call: TRBV19; j_call: TRBJ1-1; clone_size: -; d_call: -; cdr3_nt: TGTGCCAGTAGTATAGGCCAGGGCACTGAAGCTTTCTTT; cdr3_aa: CASSIGQGTEAFF
v_call: TRBV7-8; j_call: TRBJ2-7; clone_size: -; d_call: -; cdr3_nt: TGTGCCAGCAGCTTAGTTCCGGGAAGGGATTACGAGCAGTACTTC; cdr3_aa: CASSLVPGRDYEQYF